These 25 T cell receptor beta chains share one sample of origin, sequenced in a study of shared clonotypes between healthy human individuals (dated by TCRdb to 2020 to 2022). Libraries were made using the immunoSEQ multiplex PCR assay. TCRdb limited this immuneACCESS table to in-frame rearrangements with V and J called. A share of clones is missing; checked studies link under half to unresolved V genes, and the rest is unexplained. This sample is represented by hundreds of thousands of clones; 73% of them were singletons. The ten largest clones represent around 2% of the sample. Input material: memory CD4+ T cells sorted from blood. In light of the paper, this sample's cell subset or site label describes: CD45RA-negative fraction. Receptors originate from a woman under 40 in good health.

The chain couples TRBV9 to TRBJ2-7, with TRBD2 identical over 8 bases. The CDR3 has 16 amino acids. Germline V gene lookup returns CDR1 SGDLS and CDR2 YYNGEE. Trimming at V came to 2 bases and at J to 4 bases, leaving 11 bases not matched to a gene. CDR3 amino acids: CASSVQAGDPSYEQYF. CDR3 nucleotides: TGTGCCAGCAGCGTGCAAGCGGGAGATCCCTCATACGAGCAGTACTTC.

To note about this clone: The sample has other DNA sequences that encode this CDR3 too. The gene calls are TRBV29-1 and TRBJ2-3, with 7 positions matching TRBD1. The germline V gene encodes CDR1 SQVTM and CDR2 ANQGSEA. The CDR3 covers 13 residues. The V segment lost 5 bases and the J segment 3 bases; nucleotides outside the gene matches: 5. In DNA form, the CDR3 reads TGCAGCGTTAAAGGGGGCGGGACAGATACGCAGTATTTT. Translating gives CSVKGGGTDTQYF.

This CDR3 reads CAISEDRIDEQYF. As DNA, the CDR3 is TGTGCCATCAGTGAGGACAGGATCGACGAGCAGTACTTC. This chain links TRBV10-3 with TRBJ2-7; D possibly corresponds to TRBD1 (6 bases). From germline, CDR1 is ENHRY and CDR2 SYGVKD. This CDR3 is 13 amino acids long. The V and J ends lost 2 bases and 5 bases respectively, with 10 bases between them.

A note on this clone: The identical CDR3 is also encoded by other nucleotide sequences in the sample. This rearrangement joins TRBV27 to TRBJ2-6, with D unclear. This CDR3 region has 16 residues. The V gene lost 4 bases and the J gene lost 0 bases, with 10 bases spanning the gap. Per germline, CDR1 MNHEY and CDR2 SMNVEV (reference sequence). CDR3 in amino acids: CASSSPGPSGANVLTF. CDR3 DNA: TGTGCCAGCAGTTCTCCAGGCCCCTCTGGGGCCAACGTCCTGACTTTC. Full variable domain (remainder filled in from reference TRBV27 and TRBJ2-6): EAQVTQNPRYLITVTGKKLTVTCSQNMNHEYMSWYRQDPGLGLRQIYYSMNVEVTDKGDVPEGYKVSRKEKRNFPLILESPSPNQTSLYFCASSSPGPSGANVLTFGAGSRLTVL.

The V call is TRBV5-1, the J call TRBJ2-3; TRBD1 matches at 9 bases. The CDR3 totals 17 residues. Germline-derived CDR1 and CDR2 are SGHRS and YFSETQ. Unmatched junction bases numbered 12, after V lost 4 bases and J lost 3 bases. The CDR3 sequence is CASSRKPGQGGTDTQYF. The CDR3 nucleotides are TGCGCCAGCAGCCGGAAACCGGGACAGGGAGGGACAGATACGCAGTATTTT.

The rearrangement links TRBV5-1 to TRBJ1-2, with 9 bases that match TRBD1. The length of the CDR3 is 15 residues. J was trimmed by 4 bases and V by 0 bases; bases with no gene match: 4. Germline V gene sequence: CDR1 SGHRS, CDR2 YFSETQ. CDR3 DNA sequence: TGCGCCAGCAGCTTGGACAGGGGGCAGACCTATGGCTACACCTTC. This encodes CASSLDRGQTYGYTF.

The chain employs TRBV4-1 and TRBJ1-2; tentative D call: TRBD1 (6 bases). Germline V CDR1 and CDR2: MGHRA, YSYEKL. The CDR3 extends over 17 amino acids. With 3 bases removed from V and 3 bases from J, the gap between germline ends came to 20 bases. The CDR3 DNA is TGCGCCAGCAGCCAGGGTCAGTGGGGGGCGGTCGACTATGGCTACACCTTC. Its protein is CASSQGQWGAVDYGYTF.

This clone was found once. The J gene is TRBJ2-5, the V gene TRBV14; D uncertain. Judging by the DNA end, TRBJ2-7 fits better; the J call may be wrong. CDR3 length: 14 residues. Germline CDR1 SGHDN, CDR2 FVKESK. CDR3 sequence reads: CASSQDASSHEQYF. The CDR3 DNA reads TGTGCCAGCAGCCAAGACGCATCTTCCCACGAGCAGTACTTC.

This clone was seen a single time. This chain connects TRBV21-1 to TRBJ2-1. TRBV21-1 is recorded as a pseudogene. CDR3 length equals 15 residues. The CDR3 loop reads CASSKKGETRSEQFF. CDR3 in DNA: TGTGCCAGCAGCAAAAAGGGGGAGACTAGGAGTGAGCAGTTCTTC.

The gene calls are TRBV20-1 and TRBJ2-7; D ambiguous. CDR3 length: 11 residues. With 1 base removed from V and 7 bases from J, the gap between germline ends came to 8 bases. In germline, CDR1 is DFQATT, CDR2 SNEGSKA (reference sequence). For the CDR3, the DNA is TGCAGTGCTAGAGTCCTGAGGGAGCAGTACTTC. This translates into CSARVLREQYF.

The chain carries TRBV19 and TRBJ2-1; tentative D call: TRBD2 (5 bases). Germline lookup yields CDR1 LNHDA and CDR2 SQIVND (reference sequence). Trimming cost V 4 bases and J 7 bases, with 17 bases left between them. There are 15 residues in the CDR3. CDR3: CASSSTLGVGNEQFF. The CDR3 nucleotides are TGTGCCAGTAGTAGCACTCTGGGAGTGGGTAATGAGCAGTTCTTC.

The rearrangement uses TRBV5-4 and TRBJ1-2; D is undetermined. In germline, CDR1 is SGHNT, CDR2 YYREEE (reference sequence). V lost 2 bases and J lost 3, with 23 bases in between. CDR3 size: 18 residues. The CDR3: CASSLRGSVVLGDYGYTF. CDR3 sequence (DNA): TGTGCCAGCAGCTTACGGGGATCGGTAGTCTTGGGTGACTATGGCTACACCTTC.

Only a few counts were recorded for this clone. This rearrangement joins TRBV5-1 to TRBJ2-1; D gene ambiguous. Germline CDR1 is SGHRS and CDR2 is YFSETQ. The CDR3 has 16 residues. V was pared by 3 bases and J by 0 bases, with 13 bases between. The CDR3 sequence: CASSSTAGSSYNEQFF. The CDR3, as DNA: TGCGCCAGCAGCTCGACTGCCGGAAGCTCCTACAATGAGCAGTTCTTC.

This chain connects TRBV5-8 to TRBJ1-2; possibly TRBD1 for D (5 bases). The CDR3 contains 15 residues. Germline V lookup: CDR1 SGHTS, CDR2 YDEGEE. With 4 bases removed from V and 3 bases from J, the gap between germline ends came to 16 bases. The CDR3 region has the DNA TGTGCCAGCAGCCTGACTGGGGCAGCCCACTATGGCTACACCTTC. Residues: CASSLTGAAHYGYTF.

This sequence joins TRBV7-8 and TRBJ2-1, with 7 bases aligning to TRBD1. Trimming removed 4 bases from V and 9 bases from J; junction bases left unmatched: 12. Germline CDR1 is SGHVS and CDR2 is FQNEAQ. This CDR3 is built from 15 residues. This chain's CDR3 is CASSYTGDLAGEQFF. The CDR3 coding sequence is TGTGCCAGCAGCTATACAGGGGACCTGGCGGGTGAGCAGTTCTTC.

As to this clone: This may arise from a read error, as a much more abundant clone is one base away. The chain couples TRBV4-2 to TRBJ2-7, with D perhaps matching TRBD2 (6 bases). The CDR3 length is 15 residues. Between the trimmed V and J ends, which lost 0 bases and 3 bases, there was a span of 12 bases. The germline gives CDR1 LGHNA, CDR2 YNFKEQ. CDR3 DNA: TGTGCCAGCAGCCAAGAGGGAGGAGGTGACTACGAGCAGTACTTC. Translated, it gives CASSQEGGGDYEQYF.

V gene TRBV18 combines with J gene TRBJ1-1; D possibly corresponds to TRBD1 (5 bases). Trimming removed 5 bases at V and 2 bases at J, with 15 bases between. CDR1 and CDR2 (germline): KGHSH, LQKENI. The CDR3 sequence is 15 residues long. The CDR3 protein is CASSRDWGRNTEAFF. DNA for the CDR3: TGTGCCAGCTCAAGGGATTGGGGACGAAACACTGAAGCTTTCTTT.

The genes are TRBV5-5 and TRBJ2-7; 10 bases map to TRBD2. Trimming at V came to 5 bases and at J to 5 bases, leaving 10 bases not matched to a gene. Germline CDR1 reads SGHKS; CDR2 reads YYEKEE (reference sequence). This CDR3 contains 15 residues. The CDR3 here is CASRTNSGRRDEQYF. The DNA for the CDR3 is TGTGCCAGCAGGACCAATAGCGGGAGGCGGGACGAGCAGTACTTC.

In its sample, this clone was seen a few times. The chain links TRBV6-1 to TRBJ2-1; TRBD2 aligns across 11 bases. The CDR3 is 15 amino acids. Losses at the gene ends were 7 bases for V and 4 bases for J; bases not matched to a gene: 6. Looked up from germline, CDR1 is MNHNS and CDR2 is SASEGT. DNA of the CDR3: TGTGCCAGCAAAACTAGCGGGAGCTCTTACAATGAGCAGTTCTTC. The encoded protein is CASKTSGSSYNEQFF.

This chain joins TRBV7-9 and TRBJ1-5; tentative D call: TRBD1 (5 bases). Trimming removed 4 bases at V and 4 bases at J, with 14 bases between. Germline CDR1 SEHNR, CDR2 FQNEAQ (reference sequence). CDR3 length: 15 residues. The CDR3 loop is CASSYAGTENQPQHF. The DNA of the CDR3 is TGTGCCAGCAGCTATGCCGGGACCGAGAATCAGCCCCAGCATTTT.

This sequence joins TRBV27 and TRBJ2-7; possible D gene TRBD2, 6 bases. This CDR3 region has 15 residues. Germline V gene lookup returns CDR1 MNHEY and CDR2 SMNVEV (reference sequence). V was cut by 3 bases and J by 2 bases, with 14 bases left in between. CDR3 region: CASSFSAGSAYEQYF. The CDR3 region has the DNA TGTGCCAGCAGTTTCTCAGCGGGTTCAGCCTACGAGCAGTACTTC.

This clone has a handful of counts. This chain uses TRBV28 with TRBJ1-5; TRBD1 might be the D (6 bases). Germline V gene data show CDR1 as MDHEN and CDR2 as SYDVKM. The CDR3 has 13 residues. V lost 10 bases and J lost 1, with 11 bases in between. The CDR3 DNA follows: TGTGCCACCCGGGGGCTGAGCAATCAGCCCCAGCATTTT. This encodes CATRGLSNQPQHF.

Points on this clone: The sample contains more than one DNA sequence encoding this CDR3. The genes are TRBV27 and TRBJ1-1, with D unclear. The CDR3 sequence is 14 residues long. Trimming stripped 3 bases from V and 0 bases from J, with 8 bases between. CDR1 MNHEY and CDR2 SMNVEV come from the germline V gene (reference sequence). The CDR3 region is CASSLGRVNTEAFF. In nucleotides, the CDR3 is TGTGCCAGCAGTTTGGGGAGAGTGAACACTGAAGCTTTCTTT.

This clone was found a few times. The CDR3 here is CACGKNTGELFF. The CDR3 DNA reads as TGTGCGTGCGGGAAGAACACCGGGGAGCTGTTTTTT. This chain uses TRBV11-2 with TRBJ2-2; maybe TRBD2 (6 bases). The CDR3 extends over 12 amino acids. The germline V gene has CDR1 SGHAT and CDR2 FQNNGV.

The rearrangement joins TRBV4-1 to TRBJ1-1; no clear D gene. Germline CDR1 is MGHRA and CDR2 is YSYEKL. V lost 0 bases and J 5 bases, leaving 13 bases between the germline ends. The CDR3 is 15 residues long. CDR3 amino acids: CASSQDEGFWTEAFF. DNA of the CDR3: TGCGCCAGCAGCCAAGATGAAGGTTTTTGGACTGAAGCTTTCTTT.